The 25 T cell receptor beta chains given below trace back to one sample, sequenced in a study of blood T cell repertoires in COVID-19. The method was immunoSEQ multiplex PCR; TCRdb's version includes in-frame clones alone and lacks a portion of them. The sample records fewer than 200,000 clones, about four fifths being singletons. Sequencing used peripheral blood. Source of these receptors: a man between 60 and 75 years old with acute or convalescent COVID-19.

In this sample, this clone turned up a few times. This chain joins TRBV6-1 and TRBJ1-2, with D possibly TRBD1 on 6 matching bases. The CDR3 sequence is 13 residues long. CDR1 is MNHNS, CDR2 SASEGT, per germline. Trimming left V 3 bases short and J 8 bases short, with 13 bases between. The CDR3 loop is CASSENRANGYTF. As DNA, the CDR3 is TGTGCCAGCAGTGAGAACAGGGCAAACGGCTACACCTTC.

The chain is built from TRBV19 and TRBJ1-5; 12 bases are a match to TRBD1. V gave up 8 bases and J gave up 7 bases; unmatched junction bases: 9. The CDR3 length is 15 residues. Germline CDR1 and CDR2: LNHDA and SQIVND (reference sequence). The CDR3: CASAGTGGARQPQHF. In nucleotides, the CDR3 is TGTGCCAGTGCCGGGACAGGGGGCGCGAGGCAGCCCCAGCATTTT.

The CDR3 DNA follows: TGTGCCAGCAGCTTAGAGGGCTCAGGGAGGTCTCCCCAAAGGGGGGGTCAGCCCCAGCATTTT. Translated: CASSLEGSGRSPQRGGQPQHF. V gene TRBV7-6 combines with J gene TRBJ1-5, with D maybe TRBD1 (6 bases). Germline lookup yields CDR1 SGHVS and CDR2 FNYEAQ. Trimming left V 1 base short and J 6 bases short, with 31 bases between. This CDR3 is built from 21 residues.

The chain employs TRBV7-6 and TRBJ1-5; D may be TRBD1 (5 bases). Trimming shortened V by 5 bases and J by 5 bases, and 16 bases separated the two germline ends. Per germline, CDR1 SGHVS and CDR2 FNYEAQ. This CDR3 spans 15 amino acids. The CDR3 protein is CASSLDQGFYQPQHF. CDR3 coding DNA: TGTGCCAGCAGCCTAGACCAGGGTTTCTATCAGCCCCAGCATTTT.

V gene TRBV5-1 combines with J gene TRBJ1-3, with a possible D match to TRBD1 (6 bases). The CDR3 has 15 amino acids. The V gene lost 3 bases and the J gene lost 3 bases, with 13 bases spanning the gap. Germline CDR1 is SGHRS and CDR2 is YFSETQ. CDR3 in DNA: TGCGCCAGCAGCTACACAGGGTTGGATGGAAACACCATATATTTT. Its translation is CASSYTGLDGNTIYF. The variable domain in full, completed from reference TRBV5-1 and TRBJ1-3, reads KAGVTQTPRYLIKTRGQQVTLSCSPISGHRSVSWYQQTPGQGLQFLFEYFSETQRNKGNFPGRFSGRQFSNSRSEMNVSTLELGDSALYLCASSYTGLDGNTIYFGEGSWLTVV.

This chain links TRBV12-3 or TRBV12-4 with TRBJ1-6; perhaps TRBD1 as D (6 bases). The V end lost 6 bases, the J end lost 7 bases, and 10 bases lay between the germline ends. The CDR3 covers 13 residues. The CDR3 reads CASSHRVNSPLHF. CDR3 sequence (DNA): TGTGCCAGCAGCCACAGGGTCAATTCACCCCTCCACTTT.

CDR3 sequence reads: CASSADATIDTEAFF. The CDR3 DNA reads as TGCGCCAGCAGTGCCGACGCGACAATTGACACTGAAGCTTTCTTT. The chain is built from TRBV10-1 and TRBJ1-1, with D uncertain. V lost 4 bases, J lost 3 bases, and 15 bases lay in between. CDR3 length: 15 residues. CDR1 WNHNN and CDR2 SYGVQD come from the germline V gene (reference sequence).

In nucleotides, the CDR3 is TGTGCCAGCAGTGAGACACAGGGGGCGGGTGAAAAACTGTTTTTT. Translating it yields CASSETQGAGEKLFF. This chain joins TRBV25-1 and TRBJ1-4, with TRBD1 matching over 9 bases. V was clipped by 3 bases and J by 7 bases; unmatched bases: 6. The V gene's germline CDR1 is MGHDK and CDR2 SYGVNS. The CDR3 runs 15 residues. The whole variable domain, remainder taken from reference TRBV25-1 and TRBJ1-4, is EADIYQTPRYLVIGTGKKITLECSQTMGHDKMYWYQQDPGMELHLIHYSYGVNSTEKGDLSSESTVSRIRTEHFPLTLESARPSHTSQYLCASSETQGAGEKLFFGSGTQLSVL.

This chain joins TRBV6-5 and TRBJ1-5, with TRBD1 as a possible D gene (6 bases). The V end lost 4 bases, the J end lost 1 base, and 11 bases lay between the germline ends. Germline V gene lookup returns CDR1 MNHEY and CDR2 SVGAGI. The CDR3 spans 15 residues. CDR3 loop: CASSSGAGSNQPQHF. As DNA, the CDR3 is TGTGCCAGCAGTTCAGGGGCTGGGAGCAATCAGCCCCAGCATTTT.

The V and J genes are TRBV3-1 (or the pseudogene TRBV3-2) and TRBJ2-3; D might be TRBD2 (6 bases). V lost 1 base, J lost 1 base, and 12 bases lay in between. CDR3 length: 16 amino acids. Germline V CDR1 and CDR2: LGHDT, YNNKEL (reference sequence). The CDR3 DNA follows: TGTGCCAGCAGCCAAGTGGGCGGGATGGGCACAGATACGCAGTATTTT. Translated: CASSQVGGMGTDTQYF.

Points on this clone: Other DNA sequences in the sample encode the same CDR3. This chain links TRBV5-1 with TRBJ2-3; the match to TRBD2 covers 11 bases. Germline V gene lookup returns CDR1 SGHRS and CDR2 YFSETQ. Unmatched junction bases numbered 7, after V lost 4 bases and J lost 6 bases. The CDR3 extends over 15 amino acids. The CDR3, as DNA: TGCGCCAGCAGCCCAACTAGCGGGAGCCGTGATACGCAGTATTTT. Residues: CASSPTSGSRDTQYF.

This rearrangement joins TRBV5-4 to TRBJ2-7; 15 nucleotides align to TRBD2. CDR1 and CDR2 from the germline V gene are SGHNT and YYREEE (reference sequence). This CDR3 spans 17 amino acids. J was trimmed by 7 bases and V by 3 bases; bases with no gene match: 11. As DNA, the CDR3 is TGTGCCAGCAGCTCGCCGCCGGGACTAGCGGGAGGAGAGGAGCAGTACTTC. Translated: CASSSPPGLAGGEEQYF.

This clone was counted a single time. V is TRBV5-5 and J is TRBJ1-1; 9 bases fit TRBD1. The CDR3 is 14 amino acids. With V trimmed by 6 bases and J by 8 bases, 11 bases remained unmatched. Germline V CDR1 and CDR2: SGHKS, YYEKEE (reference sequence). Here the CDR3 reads CASTYGQGTIEAFF. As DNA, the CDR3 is TGTGCCAGCACCTATGGACAGGGGACGATCGAAGCTTTCTTT.

As DNA, the CDR3 is TGTGCCAGCTCATCACAGACAGGGAGCCCCTACGAGCAGTACTTC. It yields the protein CASSSQTGSPYEQYF. The V call is TRBV18, the J call TRBJ2-7; 7 bases line up with TRBD1. CDR1 and CDR2 from the germline V gene are KGHSH and LQKENI. V was clipped by 5 bases and J by 2 bases; unmatched bases: 9. The CDR3 spans 15 residues.

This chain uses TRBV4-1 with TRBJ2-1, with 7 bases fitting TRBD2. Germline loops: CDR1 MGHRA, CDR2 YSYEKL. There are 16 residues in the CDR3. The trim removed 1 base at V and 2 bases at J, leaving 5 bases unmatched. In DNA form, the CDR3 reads TGCGCCAGCAGCCAAGGGCTAGCGGAGGCCTACAATGAGCAGTTCTTC. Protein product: CASSQGLAEAYNEQFF.

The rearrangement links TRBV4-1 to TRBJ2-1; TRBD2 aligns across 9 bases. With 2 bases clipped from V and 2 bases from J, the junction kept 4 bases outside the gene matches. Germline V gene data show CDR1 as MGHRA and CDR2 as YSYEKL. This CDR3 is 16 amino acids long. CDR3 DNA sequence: TGCGCCAGCAGCCAAAAAATAGCGGGGGCCTACAATGAGCAGTTCTTC. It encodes CASSQKIAGAYNEQFF.

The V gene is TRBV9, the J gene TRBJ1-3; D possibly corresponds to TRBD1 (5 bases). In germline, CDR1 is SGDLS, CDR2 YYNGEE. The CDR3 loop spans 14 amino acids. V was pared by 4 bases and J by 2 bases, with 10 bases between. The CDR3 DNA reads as TGTGCCAGCAGCCAGTTAGGGGCTGGAAACACCATATATTTT. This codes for CASSQLGAGNTIYF.

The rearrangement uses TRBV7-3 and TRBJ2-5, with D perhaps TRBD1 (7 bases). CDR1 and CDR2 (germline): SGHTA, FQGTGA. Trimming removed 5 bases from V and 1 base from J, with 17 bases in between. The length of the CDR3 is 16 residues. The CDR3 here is CASSPAGRGSQETQYF. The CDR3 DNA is TGTGCCAGCAGCCCAGCGGGCAGGGGGTCCCAAGAGACCCAGTACTTC.

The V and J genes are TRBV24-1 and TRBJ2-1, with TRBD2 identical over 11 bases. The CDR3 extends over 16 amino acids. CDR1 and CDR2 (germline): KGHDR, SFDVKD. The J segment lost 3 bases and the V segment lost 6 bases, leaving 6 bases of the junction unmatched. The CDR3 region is CATSSRSGGDYNEQFF. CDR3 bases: TGTGCCACCAGTTCCCGTAGCGGGGGGGACTACAATGAGCAGTTCTTC.

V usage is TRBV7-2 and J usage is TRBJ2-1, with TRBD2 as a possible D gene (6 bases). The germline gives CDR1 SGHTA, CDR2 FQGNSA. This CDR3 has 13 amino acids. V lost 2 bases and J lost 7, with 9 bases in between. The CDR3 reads CASSLRRGNEQFF. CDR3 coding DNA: TGTGCCAGCAGCTTACGGCGGGGAAATGAGCAGTTCTTC.

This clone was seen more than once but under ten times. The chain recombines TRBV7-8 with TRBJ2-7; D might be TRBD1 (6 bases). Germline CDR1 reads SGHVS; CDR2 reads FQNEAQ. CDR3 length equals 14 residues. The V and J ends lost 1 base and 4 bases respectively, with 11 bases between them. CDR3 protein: CASSLDRASYEQYF. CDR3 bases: TGTGCCAGCAGCTTAGACAGGGCTTCTTACGAGCAGTACTTC.

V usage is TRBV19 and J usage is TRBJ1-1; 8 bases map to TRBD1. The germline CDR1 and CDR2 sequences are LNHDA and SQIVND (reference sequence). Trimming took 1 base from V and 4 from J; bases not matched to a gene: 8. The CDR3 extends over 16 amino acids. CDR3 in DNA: TGTGCCAGTAGTATAGGGACAGGGAGGTCGATCACTGAAGCTTTCTTT. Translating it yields CASSIGTGRSITEAFF.

The CDR3 DNA reads TGTGCCAGCAGCGTAGGAGGGTCTGGAGATCAGCCCCAGCATTTT. Protein product: CASSVGGSGDQPQHF. The chain recombines TRBV9 with TRBJ1-5; D unresolved. This CDR3 region has 15 residues. From germline, CDR1 is SGDLS and CDR2 YYNGEE. The germline V and J ends were trimmed by 0 bases and 5 bases, with 12 bases remaining between them.

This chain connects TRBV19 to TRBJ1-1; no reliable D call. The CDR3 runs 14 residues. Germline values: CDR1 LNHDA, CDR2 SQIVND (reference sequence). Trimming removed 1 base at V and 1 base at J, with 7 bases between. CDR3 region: CASSIARENTEAFF. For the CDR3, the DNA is TGTGCCAGTAGTATAGCGCGGGAGAACACTGAAGCTTTCTTT. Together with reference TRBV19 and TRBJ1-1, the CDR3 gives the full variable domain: DGGITQSPKYLFRKEGQNVTLSCEQNLNHDAMYWYRQDPGQGLRLIYYSQIVNDFQKGDIAEGYSVSREKKESFPLTVTSAQKNPTAFYLCASSIARENTEAFFGQGTRLTVV.

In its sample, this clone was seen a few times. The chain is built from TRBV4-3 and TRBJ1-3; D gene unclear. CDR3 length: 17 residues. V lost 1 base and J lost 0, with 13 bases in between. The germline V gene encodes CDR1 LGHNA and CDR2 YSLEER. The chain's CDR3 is CASSQGPGPSSGNTIYF. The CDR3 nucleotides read TGCGCCAGCAGCCAAGGCCCAGGCCCGAGCTCTGGAAACACCATATATTTT.